These 6 T cell receptor beta chains share one sample of origin, sequenced in a study of blood T cell repertoires in COVID-19. Profiling relied on immunoSEQ multiplex PCR, and the TCRdb table lists in-frame clones only, not all of them. Found here are around 230,000 clones, approximately 80% of them singletons; the top ten hold 2% to 2.5%. Sequencing input: peripheral blood. The receptor source for this set is a man in his forties who had recovered from COVID-19.

The gene calls are TRBV30 and TRBJ1-3; a weak D match, TRBD1 (6 bases). Germline CDR1 is GTSNPN and CDR2 is SVGIG (reference sequence). This CDR3 has 18 amino acids. Trimming took off 3 bases at V and 0 bases at J, with 21 bases between the two ends. CDR3 in DNA: TGTGCCTGGAGCCCTCCCTTCCGACAGGCATACTCTGGAAACACCATATATTTT. This sequence encodes CAWSPPFRQAYSGNTIYF.

This CDR3 is CASSERRGGQETQYF. CDR3 bases: TGCGCCAGCAGTGAAAGGCGGGGGGGCCAGGAGACCCAGTACTTC. The V gene is TRBV10-2, the J gene TRBJ2-5; 9 bases line up with TRBD2. The junction had 7 bases not matched to a gene; V was cut back by 3 bases and J by 5 bases. Germline-derived CDR1 and CDR2 are WSHSY and SAAADI. This CDR3 contains 15 residues.

This CDR3 is CASISGLAGSSSGANVLTF. The CDR3 DNA sequence: TGTGCCAGTATATCGGGCCTAGCGGGATCCAGCTCTGGGGCCAACGTCCTGACTTTC. V usage is TRBV19 and J usage is TRBJ2-6, with 9 positions matching TRBD2. The CDR3 length is 19 residues. Looked up from germline, CDR1 is LNHDA and CDR2 is SQIVND (reference sequence). V shed 7 bases and J 0 bases; nucleotides not matched to a gene: 13.

This rearrangement joins TRBV5-4 to TRBJ2-3; D is unresolved. CDR1 and CDR2 (germline): SGHNT, YYREEE (reference sequence). The CDR3 is 14 amino acids. V was trimmed by 1 base and J by 5 bases, leaving 11 bases between them. CDR3: CASSLRAPGDTQYF. The CDR3 DNA sequence: TGTGCCAGCAGCTTGAGAGCACCCGGAGATACGCAGTATTTT. The variable domain in full, with the rest retrieved from reference TRBV5-4 and TRBJ2-3, is ETGVTQSPTHLIKTRGQQVTLRCSSQSGHNTVSWYQQALGQGPQFIFQYYREEENGRGNFPPRFSGLQFPNYSSELNVNALELDDSALYLCASSLRAPGDTQYFGPGTRLTVL.

CDR3 coding DNA: TGTGCCAGTAGGGGAGCTCGCTATGATGAAGCTTTCTTT. The encoded protein is CASRGARYDEAFF. This chain uses TRBV19 with TRBJ1-1, with D unresolved. The germline V and J ends were trimmed by 6 bases and 7 bases, with 15 bases remaining between them. The V gene's germline CDR1 is LNHDA and CDR2 SQIVND (reference sequence). There are 13 residues in the CDR3.

V gene TRBV28 combines with J gene TRBJ1-2, with 8 bases fitting TRBD1. Germline V gives CDR1 MDHEN, CDR2 SYDVKM. CDR3 length: 14 amino acids. V trimming: 7 bases; J trimming: 0 bases; junction bases outside the gene matches: 4. The CDR3 DNA sequence: TGTGCCAGCACCCAGGGGGCGGCTAACTATGGCTACACCTTC. Its translation is CASTQGAANYGYTF.